Here is one TCR beta chain with its context. There are a few counts of this clonotype. The specificity of this receptor is unknown. Per-base qualities were not stored, and no clone one base away is much larger. The data were obtained in a study of post-analysis software for immune sequencing data (dated by TCRdb to the mid-2010s). Looking at the study overall: Recorded disease courses included relapsing-remitting, secondary progressive and progressive-relapsing multiple sclerosis, with some patients lacking subtype annotation. The multiple sclerosis patient repertoires were compared with approximately 11 previously published healthy control repertoires from donors aged roughly 6 to 25 years. A subset of samples was prepared in parallel using single-end sample barcoding, then pooled and co-amplified after Illumina adapter ligation. The research as a whole found: Direct clustering with F measure showed strong co-clustering of samples prepared in the same batch, prompting a batch-effect correction. Patients showed significantly higher frequencies than controls for roughly five TRBV segments, among them TRBV5-6, TRBV5-1 and TRBV20-1. The control group was slightly older than the multiple sclerosis patient group. Compared with controls, multiple sclerosis patients had significantly lower normalized Chao1 diversity, a finding suggesting substantial peripheral T-cell clonal expansion.

Receptors were amplified or captured by PCR. These reads were obtained on an Illumina HiSeq 2500. To reduce PCR and sequencing biases, unique molecular identifiers were built into the TCR beta cDNA libraries. Roughly 0.5 million cDNA molecules were obtained per 1 to 10 million input T cells, so each molecule approximated one T cell. The patient libraries were prepared and sequenced using the same protocol as the earlier healthy control dataset. Within a given batch, samples were prepared together, multiplexed and sequenced on the same HiSeq lane. On the study's bioinformatics: Raw barcoded reads were processed with MIGEC, discarding single-read molecular identifier groups before consensus assembly and CDR3 extraction. Clonotype tables were post-analysed with VDJtools, and diversity was normalized by down-sampling all datasets to the smallest sample size. To correct batch-related cross-sample contamination, repertoire overlap clustering matched CDR3 amino acid sequences but not nucleotide sequences. The public reads were reanalyzed by TCRdb: fastp trimming at Q25, MiXCR alignment, in-frame beta chains only. Each CDR3 protein appears once, grouped with its most common genes and DNA. The V and J calls reflect TCRdb's pipeline rather than the authors' work. A total of more than 500,000 distinct CDR3 sequences appear in this sample, approximately 34% of them only once. Clones ranked in the top ten supply around 5.9% of the sample.

Taken from cysteine to phenylalanine, the CDR3 has 12 residues. Just CDR3 DNA is preserved here, 36 bases in frame from base 1. Unmatched junction bases come to 5, with V trimmed by 5 bases and J by 5 bases. In the germline V gene (reference sequence), CDR1 corresponds to DFQATT and CDR2 to SNEGSKA. To demonstrate the VDJtools post-analysis software, TCR beta repertoires were profiled from the peripheral blood of roughly 14 young patients with multiple sclerosis. Multiple sclerosis patients were children and adolescents aged roughly 6 to 16 years. The sequence derives from a girl between 2 and 17 years old with multiple sclerosis. Specimen: blood. The chain is encoded by TRBV20-1 joined to TRBJ1-2, with TRBD1 identical over 7 junction bases. The CDR3 loop reads CSASGQQYGYTF. The DNA is TGCAGTGCTTCGGGACAGCAATATGGCTACACCTTC.